One and the same sample provided the 6 T cell receptor beta chains below, sequenced in a study of blood T cell repertoires in COVID-19. The protocol was immunoSEQ multiplex PCR, while the TCRdb copy is restricted to in-frame clones and leaves out a portion. The table shows 100,000 or so clones, with roughly 92% occurring only once. Source material: peripheral blood. The receptor source for this set is a man aged 50-59 years with active COVID-19.

In its sample, this clone was seen once. The chain employs TRBV10-1 and TRBJ2-5, with 10 bases identical to TRBD1. The J segment lost 5 bases and the V segment lost 3 bases, leaving 9 bases of the junction unmatched. CDR1 is WNHNN and CDR2 is SYGVQD in the germline V gene (reference sequence). The CDR3 totals 16 residues. The CDR3 DNA is TGCGCCAGCAGTGACACCGGGACAGGGGAACGGGAGACCCAGTACTTC. This translates into CASSDTGTGERETQYF.

The V call is TRBV10-3, the J call TRBJ2-1, with 13 bases fitting TRBD2. V dropped 3 bases and J dropped 7; count of bases not matched to a gene: 3. The CDR3 loop spans 15 amino acids. Germline V gives CDR1 ENHRY, CDR2 SYGVKD. The CDR3 DNA follows: TGTGCCATCAGTGAAGCGGGACTAGCGGGGAATGAGCAGTTCTTC. This sequence encodes CAISEAGLAGNEQFF.

CDR3 loop: CASRPTGAAEKLFF. The CDR3 bases are TGTGCCAGCAGGCCGACAGGGGCTGCGGAAAAACTGTTTTTT. The V and J genes are TRBV6-5 and TRBJ1-4, with 8 bases identical to TRBD1. The CDR3 runs to 14 residues. The trim removed 6 bases at V and 8 bases at J, leaving 8 bases unmatched. The V gene's germline CDR1 is MNHEY and CDR2 SVGAGI.

V gene TRBV9 combines with J gene TRBJ1-3; D ambiguous. CDR1 is SGDLS and CDR2 is YYNGEE in the germline V gene. The CDR3 is 17 residues long. The V gene lost 0 bases and the J gene lost 2 bases, with 15 bases spanning the gap. The CDR3 sequence: CASSVGSQIGTGNTIYF. The CDR3, as DNA: TGTGCCAGCAGCGTAGGGTCACAGATAGGAACTGGAAACACCATATATTTT.

The chain recombines TRBV5-1 with TRBJ2-1; possibly TRBD2 for D (6 bases). The length of the CDR3 is 14 residues. The germline V gene encodes CDR1 SGHRS and CDR2 YFSETQ. V was shortened by 4 bases and J by 13 bases, with 21 bases between the two germline ends. The CDR3 reads CASSLQEELGGQFF. The CDR3 DNA reads as TGCGCCAGCAGCCTTCAGGAAGAGTTGGGGGGACAGTTCTTC.

The chain has TRBV30 and TRBJ1-1; TRBD1 is a possible D gene (5 bases). The V gene's germline CDR1 is GTSNPN and CDR2 SVGIG (reference sequence). V was trimmed by 3 bases and J by 6 bases, leaving 17 bases between them. The CDR3 is 14 amino acids. For the CDR3, the DNA is TGTGCCTGGAGACCCGAGGCCAGGGTGGCTGAAGCTTTCTTT. This translates into CAWRPEARVAEAFF.